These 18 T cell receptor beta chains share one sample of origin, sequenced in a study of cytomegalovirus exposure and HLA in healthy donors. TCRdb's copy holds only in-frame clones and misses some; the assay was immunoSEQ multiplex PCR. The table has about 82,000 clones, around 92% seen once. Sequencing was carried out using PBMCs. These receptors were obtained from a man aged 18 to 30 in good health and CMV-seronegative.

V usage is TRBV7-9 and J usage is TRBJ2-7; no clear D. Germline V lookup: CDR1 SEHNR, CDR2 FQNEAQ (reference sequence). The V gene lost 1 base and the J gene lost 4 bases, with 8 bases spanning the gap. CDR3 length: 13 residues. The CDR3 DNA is TGTGCCAGCAGCTTAGAAGAAGAGTACGAGCAGTACTTC. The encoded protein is CASSLEEEYEQYF.

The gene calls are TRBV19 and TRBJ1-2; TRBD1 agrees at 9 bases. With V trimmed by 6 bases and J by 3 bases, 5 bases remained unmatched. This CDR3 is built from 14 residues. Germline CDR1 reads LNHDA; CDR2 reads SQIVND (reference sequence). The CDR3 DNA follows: TGTGCCAGTAGGTACAGGGGGCACGACTATGGCTACACCTTC. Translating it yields CASRYRGHDYGYTF.

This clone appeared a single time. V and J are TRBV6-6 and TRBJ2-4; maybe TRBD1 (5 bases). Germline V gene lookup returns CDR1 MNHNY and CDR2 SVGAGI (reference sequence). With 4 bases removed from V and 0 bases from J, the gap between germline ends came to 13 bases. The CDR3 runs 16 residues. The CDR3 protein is CASSFRQKVAKNIQYF. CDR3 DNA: TGTGCCAGCAGTTTCAGACAGAAAGTAGCCAAAAACATTCAGTACTTC.

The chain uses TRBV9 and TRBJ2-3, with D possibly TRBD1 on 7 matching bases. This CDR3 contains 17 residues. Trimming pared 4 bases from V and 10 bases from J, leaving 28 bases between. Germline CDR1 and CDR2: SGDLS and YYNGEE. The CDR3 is CASSPRGDSSSRGAQYF. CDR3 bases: TGTGCCAGCAGCCCAAGAGGGGACAGCTCGAGCAGGGGGGCGCAGTATTTT.

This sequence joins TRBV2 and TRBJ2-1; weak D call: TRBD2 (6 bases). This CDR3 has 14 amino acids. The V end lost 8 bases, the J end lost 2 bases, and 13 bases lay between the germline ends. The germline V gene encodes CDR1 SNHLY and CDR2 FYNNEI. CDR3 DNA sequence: TGTGCCAGCCTCGGTCGGGGGACCTACAATGAGCAGTTCTTC. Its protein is CASLGRGTYNEQFF.

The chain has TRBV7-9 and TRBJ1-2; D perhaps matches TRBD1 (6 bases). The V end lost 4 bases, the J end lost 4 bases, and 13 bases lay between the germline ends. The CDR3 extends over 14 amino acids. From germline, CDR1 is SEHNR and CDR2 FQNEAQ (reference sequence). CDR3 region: CASSSGTWSYGYTF. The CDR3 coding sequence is TGTGCCAGCAGCTCCGGGACATGGAGCTATGGCTACACCTTC.

Here the CDR3 reads CASSLDGSGGYTF. In nucleotides, the CDR3 is TGCGCCAGCAGCTTGGATGGGAGCGGTGGCTACACCTTC. The chain combines TRBV5-1 with TRBJ1-2; D call uncertain. The CDR3 spans 13 residues. CDR1 is SGHRS, CDR2 YFSETQ, per germline. V lost 0 bases and J lost 7, with 10 bases in between.

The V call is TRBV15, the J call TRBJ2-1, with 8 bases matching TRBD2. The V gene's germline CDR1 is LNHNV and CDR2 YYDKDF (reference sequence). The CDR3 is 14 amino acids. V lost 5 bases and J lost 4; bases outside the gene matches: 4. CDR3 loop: CATSSQRGYNEQFF. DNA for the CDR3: TGTGCCACCAGCTCCCAGCGGGGGTACAATGAGCAGTTCTTC.

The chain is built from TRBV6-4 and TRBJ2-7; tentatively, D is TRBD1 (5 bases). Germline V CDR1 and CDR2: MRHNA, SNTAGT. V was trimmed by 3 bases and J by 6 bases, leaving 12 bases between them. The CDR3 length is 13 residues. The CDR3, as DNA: TGTGCCAGCAGTGAAGGGGTCCACGGCGAGCAGTACTTC. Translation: CASSEGVHGEQYF.

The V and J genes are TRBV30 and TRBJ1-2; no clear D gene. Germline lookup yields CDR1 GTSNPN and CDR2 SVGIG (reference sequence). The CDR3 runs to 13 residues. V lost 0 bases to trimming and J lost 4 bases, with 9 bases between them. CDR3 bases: TGTGCCTGGAGTGTGGGGAGGTTCTATGGCTACACCTTC. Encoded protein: CAWSVGRFYGYTF.

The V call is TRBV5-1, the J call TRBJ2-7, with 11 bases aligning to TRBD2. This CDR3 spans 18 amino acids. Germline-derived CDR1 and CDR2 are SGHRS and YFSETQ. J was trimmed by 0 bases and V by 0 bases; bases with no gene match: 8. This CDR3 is CASSLGVLAGGSSYEQYF. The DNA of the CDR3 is TGCGCCAGCAGCTTGGGAGTATTAGCGGGGGGGTCCTCCTACGAGCAGTACTTC.

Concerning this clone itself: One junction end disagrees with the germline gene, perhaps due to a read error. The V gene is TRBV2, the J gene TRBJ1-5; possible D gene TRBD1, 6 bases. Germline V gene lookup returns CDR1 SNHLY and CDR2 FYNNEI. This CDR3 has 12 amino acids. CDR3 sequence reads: CASREGGAPQHF. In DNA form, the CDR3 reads TGTGCCAGCAGGGAAGGGGGAGCGCCCCAGCATTTT.

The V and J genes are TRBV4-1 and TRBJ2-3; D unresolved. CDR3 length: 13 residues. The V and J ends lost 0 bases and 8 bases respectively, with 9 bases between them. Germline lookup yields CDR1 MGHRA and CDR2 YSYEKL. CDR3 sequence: CASSQDQTGTQYF. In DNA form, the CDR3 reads TGCGCCAGCAGCCAAGATCAGACGGGTACGCAGTATTTT.

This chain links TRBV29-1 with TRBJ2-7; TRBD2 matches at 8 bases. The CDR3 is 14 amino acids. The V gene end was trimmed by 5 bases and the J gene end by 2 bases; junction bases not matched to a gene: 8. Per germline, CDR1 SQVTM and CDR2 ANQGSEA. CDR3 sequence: CSVPSSGSTYEQYF. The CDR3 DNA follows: TGCAGCGTTCCCTCTAGCGGGTCTACCTACGAGCAGTACTTC.

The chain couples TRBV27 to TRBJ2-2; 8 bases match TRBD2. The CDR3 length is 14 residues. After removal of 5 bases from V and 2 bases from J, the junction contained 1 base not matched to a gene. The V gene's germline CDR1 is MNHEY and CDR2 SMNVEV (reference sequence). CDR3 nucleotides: TGTGCCAGCAGTGCGGGGGGAAACACCGGGGAGCTGTTTTTT. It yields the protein CASSAGGNTGELFF.

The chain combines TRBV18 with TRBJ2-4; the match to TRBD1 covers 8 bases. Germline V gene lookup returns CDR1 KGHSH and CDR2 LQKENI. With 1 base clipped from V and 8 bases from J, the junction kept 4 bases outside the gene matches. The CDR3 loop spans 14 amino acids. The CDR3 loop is CASSPRTGLDIQYF. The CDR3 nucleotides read TGTGCCAGCTCACCACGGACAGGGCTCGACATTCAGTACTTC.

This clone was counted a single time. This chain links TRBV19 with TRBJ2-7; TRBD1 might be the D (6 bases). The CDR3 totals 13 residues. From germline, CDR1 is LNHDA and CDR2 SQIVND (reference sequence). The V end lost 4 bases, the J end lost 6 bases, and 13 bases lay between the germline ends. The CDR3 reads CASSSTGIPEQYF. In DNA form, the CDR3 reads TGTGCCAGTAGTAGCACAGGGATCCCCGAGCAGTACTTC.

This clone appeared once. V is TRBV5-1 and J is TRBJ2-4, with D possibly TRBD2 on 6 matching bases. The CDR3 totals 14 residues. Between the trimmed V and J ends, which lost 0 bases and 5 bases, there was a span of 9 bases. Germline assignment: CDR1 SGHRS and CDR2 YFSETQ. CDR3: CASSLGGGENIQYF. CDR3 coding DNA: TGCGCCAGCAGCTTGGGGGGAGGAGAAAACATTCAGTACTTC.